This entry features one TCR beta chain sequence. By its share of the sample, this clone is medium-sized (0.01 to 0.1%). There is no known antigen for this receptor. No much larger clone is present one base from it, and per-base qualities are unavailable. This entry comes from a study of CD8+ T cells in alopecia areata (dated by TCRdb to the late 2010s). For context, the study as a whole: The treated patients took part in an open-label pilot trial in which moderate-to-severe alopecia areata was treated with oral tofacitinib at 5 to 10 mg twice daily. To study T cell clonal expansion in alopecia areata, the researchers applied high-throughput TCRbeta sequencing to both the C3H/HeJ mouse model and human patients. RNA was obtained with the PAXgene miRNA kit for fixed scalp, the miRNeasy kit for PBMCs, and the RNeasy kit for mouse skin. Tofacitinib-treated patients had biopsies at baseline and at 4 and 24 weeks of treatment, with a later scalp biopsy in several patients. For the treated patients, the SALT score, which quantifies what percentage of scalp surface area is affected, served as the measure of disease severity. Scalp tissue and sorted CD4+ and CD8+ peripheral blood T cells from patchy and totalis/universalis alopecia areata patients and from healthy controls were covered by human TCRbeta sequencing. Scalp clonality was compared among normal scalp (n=4), patchy alopecia areata scalp (n=8), and alopecia totalis/universalis scalp (n=8). TCRbeta CDR3 regions were amplified by immunoSEQ multiplex PCR with 35 Vbeta forward and 13 Jbeta reverse primers. Patients stayed on tofacitinib for 6 to 18 months and then had 6 months of follow-up off drug so that delayed response and recurrence could be assessed.

CDR1 and CDR2 were assigned from the germline V gene as SGHTA and FQGNSA. CDR3 length: 15 amino acids, cysteine to phenylalanine. Solely the CDR3 DNA is kept, with 45 bases framed from the first base. Cut back by 5 bases and 4 bases, the V and J ends lie 16 bases apart. Library preparation used the immunoSEQ multiplex PCR assay. RNA was extracted from all samples and reverse transcribed into cDNA as template for TCR sequencing. SuperScript III was used to make first-strand cDNA, primed with a 2:1 mix of oligo-dT and random hexamers. A synthetic immune receptor repertoire was used to assess amplification bias, and residual bias was removed computationally. Processing in the source paper ran as follows. Raw reads were preprocessed to remove errors, and CDR3 was defined according to IMGT conventions as the region from the conserved cysteine to phenylalanine. To get clonality, Shannon entropy was normalized by log2 of the number of productive unique TCRs and the result was subtracted from 1. Whether scalp clones were CD4 or CD8 was inferred by matching scalp TCRbeta sequences against CD4 and CD8 repertoires sorted from blood. In TCRdb, the immuneACCESS table is reduced to in-frame sequences with V and J assigned. These tables do not hold every clone; where another copy was compared, an unresolved V gene accounts for under half, and the others remain unexplained. D and trimming come from the DNA, and the V and J calls and clone size come from that table. This sample lists 180,000 or so clones; about half were detected once. The ten largest clones add up to roughly a tenth of the sample.

The paper as a whole reports these results and caveats: Compared with normal scalp, lesional scalp had higher clonality and more expanded CD8+ clones, particularly in alopecia totalis/universalis, a pattern that suggests antigenic drive. Resident alphabeta T cells in normal human skin are also sequenced, complicating scalp TCR repertoire analysis, unlike mouse skin dominated by gammadelta T cells. Shared TCR sequences between patients were less evident than in mice, which may be partly attributable to HLA diversity in the patient population. During tofacitinib treatment, many expanded lesional clones stuck around in both scalp and blood, and this persistence may partly explain why relapse happens after treatment is stopped. With tofacitinib, both scalp clonality and the number of expanded CD8+ clones among the top 100 scalp clones went down significantly. Because the treated cohort was small and had only one nonresponder, larger studies are needed to examine links between baseline CD8+ expansion and response.

Read against the paper, the sample's treatment or condition label means: oral pan-JAK inhibitor, 5-10 mg twice daily. Peripheral blood and lesional scalp punch biopsies were obtained from patients with alopecia areata. PBMCs were isolated by density centrifugation and stained for CD3, CD4 and CD8, after which CD4+ and CD8+ T cells were sorted on a FACSAria. Material: CD8+ T cells sorted from blood, obtained at week 52, from a patient treated with tofacitinib. The chain is assembled from TRBV7-2 and TRBJ2-3; the D gene cannot be named for sure. The TCR was taken from a human donor with alopecia areata. The CDR3 in this case is CASSPAGSQADTQYF. Read as DNA, the sequence is TGTGCCAGCAGCCCAGCCGGGTCTCAGGCAGATACGCAGTATTTT.